This TCR beta chain comes out of a study of cytomegalovirus exposure and HLA in healthy donors. Overall study findings and caveats: Fewer than 20,000 TCR beta sequences were associated with HLA alleles at 0.05 false discovery rate in a later analysis. A later analysis reportedly found that, within productive TCRs, an Asian-associated ancestry cluster had fewer N-insertions than the mean observed across the roughly 700 donors. An analysis that came later showed most CMV-associated TCR beta chains appearing HLA-restricted. The productive fraction for most TCR beta V segments was about 90% or about 30% in an earlier analysis.

On this clone itself: Its antigen remains unknown.

Germline values: CDR1 LNHDA, CDR2 SQIVND (reference sequence). The CDR3 runs 15 residues. V lost 9 bases and J lost 6; bases outside the gene matches: 13. Amplification used 60 Vbeta primers and 13 Jbeta primers. Using immunoSEQ multiplex PCR, the repertoire was profiled, and TCRdb retains in-frame clones only, with some absent. Of about 190,000 clones in the sample, about 87% were seen once. This rearrangement joins TRBV19 to TRBJ1-2, with 10 positions matching TRBD1. The TCR sequence derives from a man between 25 and 39 years old in good health and CMV-seronegative. The sequenced sample was PBMCs. The CDR3 sequence: CASEQPGQGFDGYTF. The CDR3 nucleotides are TGTGCCAGCGAGCAACCGGGACAGGGGTTTGATGGCTACACCTTC.